The clone carrying this T cell receptor (beta chain) was seen a handful of times. Its specificity is not known. CDR1 and CDR2 from the germline V gene are SGHAT and FQNNGV. This CDR3 is 18 amino acids long. Germline trimming cut 0 bases from V and 3 bases from J; bases unmatched to any gene: 10. This entry comes from a study of PD-1 blockade in classical Hodgkin lymphoma. At the level of the study: Patients were treated with nivolumab at 3 mg/kg, and this was given intravenously every 2 weeks. Findings of the study overall: There was a significant rise in CD4+ TCR diversity by C4D1, with no such rise for CD8+. Undefined causes, possibly disease activity or prior therapy, underlie the repertoire differences. Newly diagnosed patients were said to have less baseline TCR diversity than healthy donors did.

TCRdb's table, derived via immunoSEQ multiplex PCR, lists solely in-frame clones and lacks some. The sample holds 40,000 to 45,000 clones, around 78% seen once. Each of the patients experienced relapse following autologous stem cell transplantation, and their brentuximab vedotin exposure differed. The J gene is TRBJ2-7, the V gene TRBV11-2, with TRBD2 matching 11 bases. The sequence derives from a human donor with classical Hodgkin lymphoma. The source material was peripheral blood mononuclear cells (PBMCs), sampled at baseline. CDR3 nucleotides: TGTGCCAGCAGCTTAGATTTGTGGGCTAGCGGGGGGTACTACGAGCAGTACTTC. Amino acid sequence: CASSLDLWASGGYYEQYF.